This is a list of T cell receptor beta chains from one sample in a study of T cell responses to AZD1222 COVID-19 vaccine. Assay used: immunoSEQ multiplex PCR; TCRdb lists only in-frame clones, some missing. The sample gives about 100,000 clones, around 87% of which show up once; under 4.5% is in the top ten. The starting material was peripheral blood, obtained on day 0 of MenACWY control vaccination. Receptors originate from an adult in good health. The CDR3 runs from the conserved cysteine through the conserved F or W. A D gene is named only where the DNA matches it firmly. Size tells how often a clone was seen (once, few, many) or the class of an expanded clone, and some rows leave it out.

NA	TRBJ2-2	13	TRBV27	once	TGTGCCAGCAGATCCGGAGCGGCCGGGGAGCTGTTTTTT	CASRSGAAGELFF
NA	TRBJ1-3	16	TRBV25-1	NA	TGTGCCAGCAGTGAATCGAGGTATGGGTCTGGAAACACCATATATTTT	CASSESRYGSGNTIYF
NA	TRBJ2-1	18	TRBV11-2	NA	TGTGCCAGCAGCCTATCGCGCGGCTGGTGGGAGCGGTACAATGAGCAGTTCTTC	CASSLSRGWWERYNEQFF
NA	TRBJ1-2	12	TRBV5-1	NA	TGCGCCAGCAGCTCAGGGTATTATGGCTACACCTTC	CASSSGYYGYTF
NA	TRBJ1-4	13	TRBV28	NA	TGTGCCAGCAGTTATGGAACTAATGAAAAACTGTTTTTT	CASSYGTNEKLFF
NA	TRBJ2-7	13	TRBV12-3/TRBV12-4	NA	TGTGCCAGCAGTTTAACGCCGGTGAACGAGCAGTACTTC	CASSLTPVNEQYF
NA	TRBJ2-1	16	TRBV10-3	few	TGTGCCATCAGTGCTAGCTTAGGGGGAGGGTTGAATGAGCAGTTCTTC	CAISASLGGGLNEQFF
TRBD1	TRBJ1-5	13	TRBV30	NA	TGTGCCTGGAGTGTACAGGGGGATCAGCCCCAGCATTTT	CAWSVQGDQPQHF
NA	TRBJ1-2	15	TRBV30	NA	TGTGCCTGGAGGCGGACTTCTCTTCTAAACTATGGCTACACCTTC	CAWRRTSLLNYGYTF
TRBD1	TRBJ1-4	14	TRBV7-2	once	TGTGCCAGCGGAAGGGGACAGATTAATGAAAAACTGTTTTTT	CASGRGQINEKLFF
NA	TRBJ1-2	14	TRBV30	NA	TGTGCCTGGAGTGTGTTAGGGCATAACTATGGCTACACCTTC	CAWSVLGHNYGYTF
TRBD1	TRBJ2-1	15	TRBV11-2	NA	TGTGCCAGCAGCTTAGGCCAGGGGGCCGTCAATGAGCAGTTCTTC	CASSLGQGAVNEQFF
TRBD2	TRBJ2-1	16	TRBV9	NA	TGTGCCAGCAGCGTAGCCCAAGCGGGAGGGGGATATGAGCAGTTCTTC	CASSVAQAGGGYEQFF
TRBD2	TRBJ2-1	14	TRBV30	few	TGTGCCGCCGAGACTAGCGGGAGGCTAATAGAGCAGTTCTTC	CAAETSGRLIEQFF
NA	TRBJ1-5	15	TRBV2	NA	TGTGCCAGCAGTGAGGAAACCGCCATTGGGCAGCCCCAGCATTTT	CASSEETAIGQPQHF
TRBD2	TRBJ2-1	16	TRBV7-2	NA	TGTGCCAGCAGCTCAAATAGCGGGTGGTCCTACAATGAGCAGTTCTTC	CASSSNSGWSYNEQFF
NA	TRBJ1-1	14	TRBV3-1/TRBV3-2	NA	TGTGCCAGCAGCCAACGTAGCACGAACACTGAAGCTTTCTTT	CASSQRSTNTEAFF
TRBD1	TRBJ1-2	16	TRBV4-2	NA	TGTGCCAGCAGCCCAGAGACAGGGGGCGAGAACTATGGCTACACCTTC	CASSPETGGENYGYTF
TRBD2	TRBJ2-1	15	TRBV10-3	NA	TGTGCCATCAGTGAGGGGGATACTAGCGGAGGTGAGCAGTTCTTC	CAISEGDTSGGEQFF
NA	TRBJ1-1	15	TRBV28	NA	TGTGCCAGCAGTCTGGGTGGGAGGGGGGACACTGAAGCTTTCTTT	CASSLGGRGDTEAFF
TRBD1	TRBJ2-5	14	TRBV30	few	TGTGCCTGGAGTACAGGGGGCGGGTGGGAGACCCAGTACTTC	CAWSTGGGWETQYF
TRBD2	TRBJ2-1	15	TRBV7-9	NA	TGTGCCAGCAGCTCAGGTTGGGGGGGAGGCAATGAGCAGTTCTTC	CASSSGWGGGNEQFF
TRBD1	TRBJ1-2	14	TRBV7-2	NA	TGTGCCAGCAGCGTTGCACAGGGGATCTATGGCTACACCTTC	CASSVAQGIYGYTF
TRBD1	TRBJ2-5	16	TRBV19	NA	TGTGCCAGTAGTATCGGGGACAGGGGGTTCCAAGAGACCCAGTACTTC	CASSIGDRGFQETQYF
NA	TRBJ2-1	15	TRBV7-2	few	TGTGCCAGCAGCCCCCAGGGGGGATTGGGCAATGAGCAGTTCTTC	CASSPQGGLGNEQFF
NA	TRBJ2-7	16	TRBV21-1	once	TGTGCCAGCAGGCCTCCAGGGCAGGGGCCCCCCTACGAGCAGTACTTC	CASRPPGQGPPYEQYF
TRBD1	TRBJ1-4	15	TRBV7-2	once	TGTGCCAGCAGCCCCTTGACAGGGGCGGGTGAAAAACTGTTTTTT	CASSPLTGAGEKLFF
TRBD1	TRBJ1-4	13	TRBV5-1	NA	TGCGCCAGCAGCCTGGGACAGGGGCGAAGACTGTTTTTT	CASSLGQGRRLFF
TRBD2	TRBJ2-7	15	TRBV13	NA	TGTGCCAGCAGCAGAGGGACTAGCGGGGGGTACGAGCAGTACTTC	CASSRGTSGGYEQYF
NA	TRBJ1-4	14	TRBV20-1	few	TGCAGTGCTAGTGGTGGGGCAACTAATGAAAAACTGTTTTTT	CSASGGATNEKLFF
TRBD1	TRBJ1-6	15	TRBV11-2	once	TGTGCCAGCAGCTGGGGACAGGGGGCCCTTTCACCCCTCCACTTT	CASSWGQGALSPLHF
NA	TRBJ1-5	13	TRBV5-3	NA	TGTGCCAGAAGCTTGGGTTTTGGGGGGCCCCAGCATTTT	CARSLGFGGPQHF
NA	TRBJ2-1	14	TRBV19	NA	TGTGCCAGTAGTATCCCGACGGGAATCAATGAGCAGTTCTTC	CASSIPTGINEQFF
TRBD1	TRBJ1-2	16	TRBV18	NA	TGTGCCAGCTCACCAGAGGACAGGTCCCACCTATATGGCTACACCTTC	CASSPEDRSHLYGYTF
NA	TRBJ1-5	14	TRBV4-3	NA	TGCGCCAGCAGCCAAGAAGAGGACATTCAGCCCCAGCATTTT	CASSQEEDIQPQHF
NA	TRBJ2-3	15	TRBV6-1	NA	TGTGCCAGCAGTGAAGGAGGAGAGGGTGGAGATACGCAGTATTTT	CASSEGGEGGDTQYF
TRBD2	TRBJ2-1	15	TRBV27	NA	TGTGCCAGCAGCAACCTAGCGGGAGGGAGCAATGAGCAGTTCTTC	CASSNLAGGSNEQFF
TRBD2	TRBJ2-5	17	TRBV19	NA	TGTGCCAGTAGTAGTACCGCCGGGACTAGCGCTAGGGAGACCCAGTACTTC	CASSSTAGTSARETQYF
TRBD1	TRBJ1-1	18	TRBV5-1	NA	TGCGCCAGCAGCCCGGGACAGGGAAGTTTCCTCACGAACACTGAAGCTTTCTTT	CASSPGQGSFLTNTEAFF
TRBD2	TRBJ2-7	12	TRBV7-2	once	TGTGCCAGCAGCCAGGGACTAGCCGAGCAGTACTTC	CASSQGLAEQYF
NA	TRBJ2-3	16	TRBV3-1/TRBV3-2	NA	TGTGCCAGCAGCTGGGCCTGGGGGGCGGTCACAGATACGCAGTATTTT	CASSWAWGAVTDTQYF
NA	TRBJ1-2	15	TRBV6-5	NA	TGTGCCGGCAGTTACTCGGGAGTGGGAGGGGATGGCTACACCTTC	CAGSYSGVGGDGYTF
NA	TRBJ2-5	13	TRBV11-3	NA	TGTGCCAGCAGCCGCGGACTATTAAAGACCCAGTACTTC	CASSRGLLKTQYF
TRBD1	TRBJ1-1	14	TRBV4-3	once	TGCGCCAGCAGCCAAGACACAGGGGTGACTGAAGCTTTCTTT	CASSQDTGVTEAFF
TRBD2	TRBJ2-7	15	TRBV11-2	NA	TGTGCCAGCAGCCGGCCCGGGACTAGCGGATACGAGCAGTACTTC	CASSRPGTSGYEQYF
TRBD2	TRBJ2-1	16	TRBV9	once	TGTGCCAGCAGCGTAGCCGGACTAGCGGCCTACAATGAGCAGTTCTTC	CASSVAGLAAYNEQFF
TRBD1	TRBJ1-2	14	TRBV9	NA	TGTGCCAGCAGCGTGGGACAGTCTAACTATGGCTACACCTTC	CASSVGQSNYGYTF
TRBD1	TRBJ1-5	15	TRBV18	NA	TGTGCCAGCTCAGCACAGGGGGAGGACAATCAGCCCCAGCATTTT	CASSAQGEDNQPQHF
NA	TRBJ2-7	14	TRBV3-1/TRBV3-2	NA	TGTGCCAGCAGCCGCCTCCGGAGTTCTCACGAGCAGTACTTC	CASSRLRSSHEQYF
NA	TRBJ2-3	16	TRBV3-1/TRBV3-2	NA	TGTGCCAGCAGCCAAGATCAGGGTGGGGCAACAGATACGCAGTATTTT	CASSQDQGGATDTQYF